Listed here is a single TCR beta chain. The data derive from a study of metastatic and nonmetastatic thyroid tumors. Trimming took 1 base from V and 0 from J, leaving 7 bases between them. From germline, CDR1 is GTSNPN and CDR2 SVGIG (reference sequence). The CDR3 runs 13 residues. TCRdb recomputed clones from the PCR reads via MiXCR. Among 33,000 or so clones listed, approximately 7.4% were seen once. Until they underwent thyroid surgery, no patient had received any treatment. Sequencing was carried out using blood. The rearrangement links TRBV30 to TRBJ2-7; D uncertain. This TCR was sampled from a female donor with papillary thyroid cancer or a benign thyroid nodule (not recorded which). Some clones in this sample may be carry-over from other donors' samples. Here the CDR3 DNA reads TGTGCCTGGAGTGACCTAAACTCCTACGAGCAGTACTTC. Amino acids: CAWSDLNSYEQYF. Together with reference TRBV30 and TRBJ2-7, the CDR3 gives the full variable domain: SQTIHQWPATLVQPVGSPLSLECTVEGTSNPNLYWYRQAAGRGLQLLFYSVGIGQISSEVPQNLSASRPQDRQFILSSKKLLLSDSGFYLCAWSDLNSYEQYFGPGTRLTVT.